The 25 T cell receptor beta chains below come from one sample, sequenced in a study of blood T cells in healthy people across ages (dated by TCRdb to the mid-2010s). Receptors were amplified or captured by 5' RACE. The listed sequencing device is Illumina HiSeq 2500. A second PCR of about 7 to 12 cycles was run with a J-beta primer mix and a sample-barcoded 5' primer. The public reads were reprocessed in TCRdb via fastp at Q25 and MiXCR, keeping in-frame beta chains. Each entry is one CDR3 protein sequence, shown with its most common DNA and genes. Present in this sample are 780,000 or so distinct CDR3 sequences, about 48% of which were seen just once. The biggest ten clones account for about 42% of the sample. The sequenced sample was blood. The receptor source for this set is a man older than 75 in good health.

V usage is TRBV3-1 and J usage is TRBJ2-3; D gene uncertain. Germline CDR1 LGHDT, CDR2 YNNKEL (reference sequence). The CDR3 is made up of 13 amino acids. V lost 4 bases, J lost 14 bases, and 19 bases lay in between. CDR3 nucleotide sequence: TGTGCCAGCAGCCTTCGGAGAGGCGGATACGCGTATTTT. Its translation: CASSLRRGGYAYF.

This clonotype has a count of ten or more. The J gene is TRBJ2-4, the V gene TRBV29-1; 12 nucleotides align to TRBD2. J gave up 1 base and V 6 bases, and 13 bases lay outside the gene matches. The germline V gene has CDR1 SQVTM and CDR2 ANQGSEA. The CDR3 is 18 amino acids. As DNA, the CDR3 is TGCAGCGTAGCTAGCGGGAGGGCCTCAGGGGGGGCCAAAAACATTCAGTACTTC. It translates to CSVASGRASGGAKNIQYF.

This clonotype occurred a few times. The V call is TRBV5-1, the J call TRBJ2-6; 7 nucleotides agree with TRBD2. Germline CDR1 and CDR2: SGHRS and YFSETQ. V trimming: 4 bases; J trimming: 4 bases; junction bases outside the gene matches: 8. The CDR3 sequence is 16 residues long. CDR3 in DNA: TGCGCCAGCAGCCTTACTAGCGTTGCAGGGGCCAACGTCCTGACTTTC. It translates to CASSLTSVAGANVLTF.

The chain joins TRBV21-1 to TRBJ2-5; the table's D call, TRBD2, was not checked against the DNA. TRBV21-1 is a known pseudogene. The CDR3 is made up of 16 amino acids. The chain's CDR3 is CASSKAVARNQETQYF. Here the CDR3 DNA reads TGTGCCAGCAGCAAAGCGGTAGCGAGAAACCAAGAGACCCAGTACTTC.

The gene calls are TRBV11-2 and TRBJ2-1; the match to TRBD1 covers 7 bases. TRBJ2-7 explains the end of the DNA better; the J call may be wrong. Per the germline V gene, CDR1 is SGHAT and CDR2 is FQNNGV. This CDR3 comprises 13 residues. CDR3 in amino acids: CASSADRVHEQYF. The DNA of the CDR3 is TGTGCCAGCAGCGCCGACAGGGTCCATGAGCAGTACTTC.

This clonotype was picked up many times. The chain uses TRBV29-1 and TRBJ2-3, with TRBD1 matching 9 bases. Germline V gene data show CDR1 as SQVTM and CDR2 as ANQGSEA. Germline trimming cut 2 bases from V and 5 bases from J; bases unmatched to any gene: 5. There are 14 residues in the CDR3. The CDR3 loop reads CSVERTGDGDTQYF. CDR3 bases: TGCAGCGTTGAACGGACAGGGGACGGAGATACGCAGTATTTT.

There are a few counts of this clonotype. The chain recombines TRBV20-1 with TRBJ2-7; unclear D gene. V gave up 1 base and J gave up 2 bases, with 6 bases separating them. CDR1 and CDR2 (germline): DFQATT, SNEGSKA (reference sequence). This CDR3 spans 12 amino acids. The CDR3 sequence: CSARADAYEQYF. In DNA, the CDR3 is TGCAGTGCTAGAGCGGATGCCTACGAGCAGTACTTC.

The genes are TRBV10-3 and TRBJ2-1; 13 nucleotides align to TRBD2. Germline CDR1 ENHRY, CDR2 SYGVKD. The CDR3 length is 14 residues. J was trimmed by 7 bases and V by 8 bases; bases with no gene match: 5. The CDR3 region is CAIGTSGNSNEQFF. CDR3 nucleotides: TGTGCCATCGGGACTAGCGGGAATAGTAATGAGCAGTTCTTC.

The chain combines TRBV29-1 with TRBJ2-7; weak D call: TRBD1 (6 bases). The V gene lost 4 bases and the J gene lost 6 bases, with 16 bases spanning the gap. The CDR3 length is 13 residues. CDR1 SQVTM and CDR2 ANQGSEA come from the germline V gene. The CDR3 loop reads CSVGSAGEGEQYF. As DNA, the CDR3 is TGCAGCGTTGGGTCGGCAGGGGAAGGCGAGCAGTACTTC.

The chain uses TRBV10-3 and TRBJ1-2; TRBD1 matches at 12 bases. The CDR3 length is 14 residues. The germline gives CDR1 ENHRY, CDR2 SYGVKD. With V trimmed by 8 bases and J by 6 bases, 7 bases remained unmatched. This CDR3 reads CAIFPGQGANGYTF. CDR3 nucleotide sequence: TGTGCCATCTTCCCGGGACAGGGGGCGAATGGCTACACCTTC.

V usage is TRBV5-1 and J usage is TRBJ1-4, with 9 nucleotides matching TRBD1. Trimming took 4 bases from V and 4 from J; bases not matched to a gene: 5. The CDR3 sequence is 15 residues long. Germline V CDR1 and CDR2: SGHRS, YFSETQ. The CDR3 sequence is CASSLRDRVNEKLFF. In DNA form, the CDR3 reads TGCGCCAGCAGCCTCCGGGACAGGGTTAATGAAAAACTGTTTTTT.

V and J are TRBV27 and TRBJ2-4, with D perhaps matching TRBD1 (6 bases). The DNA end is more similar to TRBJ2-7, so the J call may be wrong. This CDR3 comprises 14 residues. Germline V gene sequence: CDR1 MNHEY, CDR2 SMNVEV (reference sequence). The CDR3 coding sequence is TGTGCCAGCAGTTTAGCACAGGGAACCTACGAGCAGTACTTC. Translated: CASSLAQGTYEQYF.

The J gene is TRBJ2-7, the V gene TRBV6-9; 7 bases agree with TRBD2. This CDR3 spans 16 amino acids. Per germline, CDR1 MNHGY and CDR2 SVAAGI. J was trimmed by 2 bases and V by 0 bases; bases with no gene match: 7. DNA of the CDR3: TGTGCCAGCAGTTATTCGATGGCTAGCGGAACCTACGAGCAGTACTTC. Translated, it gives CASSYSMASGTYEQYF.

Points on this clonotype: One end of the junction is discordant with germline, which a read error may explain. The chain is built from TRBV9 and TRBJ2-3; D unclear. CDR3 length equals 11 residues. Germline values: CDR1 SGDLS, CDR2 YYNGEE. The chain's CDR3 is CASSYADTRYF. The CDR3 nucleotides read TGTGCCAGCAGTTACGCAGATACGCGGTATTTT.

The V and J genes are TRBV29-1 and TRBJ1-2; 7 bases are shared with TRBD1. The junction had 8 bases not matched to a gene; V was cut back by 7 bases and J by 0 bases. Germline-derived CDR1 and CDR2 are SQVTM and ANQGSEA. This CDR3 has 14 amino acids. As DNA, the CDR3 is TGCAGCGCCACGTTGACAGGGACTAACTATGGCTACACCTTC. Translation: CSATLTGTNYGYTF.

The table lists this clonotype with a few counts. The chain combines TRBV7-9 with TRBJ2-6; 10 positions match TRBD2. Germline CDR1 and CDR2: SEHNR and FQNEAQ (reference sequence). With V trimmed by 10 bases and J by 2 bases, 8 bases remained unmatched. CDR3 length equals 16 residues. Here the CDR3 reads CATASGSLPGANVLTF. CDR3 nucleotide sequence: TGTGCCACTGCTAGCGGGAGCTTACCTGGGGCCAACGTCCTGACTTTC.

The V and J genes are TRBV4-1 and TRBJ2-6; a possible D gene is TRBD2 (6 bases). CDR3 length: 18 amino acids. Trimming pared 0 bases from V and 0 bases from J, leaving 12 bases between. The germline CDR1 and CDR2 sequences are MGHRA and YSYEKL. The CDR3 region has the DNA TGCGCCAGCAGCCAAGATAGGCGGGGTAACTCTGGGGCCAACGTCCTGACTTTC. This translates into CASSQDRRGNSGANVLTF.

The DNA of the CDR3 is TGTGCCAGCAGACTGCCAACTCCAGACAGGGTCCTCACCGGGGAGCTGTTTTTT. Encoded protein: CASRLPTPDRVLTGELFF. This chain links TRBV7-9 with TRBJ2-2; the match to TRBD1 covers 7 bases. The CDR3 sequence is 18 residues long. Germline V gene sequence: CDR1 SEHNR, CDR2 FQNEAQ (reference sequence). With 6 bases clipped from V and 4 bases from J, the junction kept 17 bases outside the gene matches.

The V call is TRBV7-9, the J call TRBJ2-5; 10 bases agree with TRBD1. The junction had 13 bases not matched to a gene; V was cut back by 4 bases and J by 5 bases. The CDR3 runs to 17 residues. Per the germline V gene, CDR1 is SEHNR and CDR2 is FQNEAQ (reference sequence). CDR3 sequence: CASSSTAPGQGLETQYF. The CDR3 DNA follows: TGTGCCAGCAGCTCGACAGCGCCGGGACAGGGGCTTGAGACCCAGTACTTC.

The chain uses TRBV5-1 and TRBJ2-5; weak D call: TRBD2 (5 bases). This CDR3 has 16 amino acids. The germline gives CDR1 SGHRS, CDR2 YFSETQ. V was clipped by 2 bases and J by 7 bases, with 21 bases between them. CDR3 amino acids: CASSLVRAVAGGTQYF. The CDR3 DNA sequence: TGCGCCAGCAGCTTAGTGCGAGCGGTCGCGGGCGGGACCCAGTACTTC.

This sequence joins TRBV12-5 and TRBJ2-7; the D gene is possibly TRBD1 (6 bases). Between the trimmed V and J ends, which lost 0 bases and 3 bases, there was a span of 15 bases. CDR3 length: 16 amino acids. CDR1 is LGHNT, CDR2 FRNRAP, per germline. CDR3 sequence (DNA): TGTGCTAGTGGTTTGGTACAGGGAAGGGGTATCTACGAGCAGTACTTC. Its translation is CASGLVQGRGIYEQYF.

Written as DNA, the CDR3 is TGTGCCAGCAGCGCCTATAGGCGGGACCTCAGCTCCTACAATGAGCAGTACTTC. Its translation is CASSAYRRDLSSYNEQYF. V and J are TRBV5-4 and TRBJ2-1; possible D gene TRBD2, 6 bases. The DNA end favors TRBJ2-7, so the J call may be wrong. The CDR3 has 18 residues. Germline CDR1 and CDR2: SGHNT and YYREEE (reference sequence).

This clonotype was picked up one time. This chain links TRBV5-5 with TRBJ1-5; D unclear. Per the germline V gene, CDR1 is SGHKS and CDR2 is YYEKEE (reference sequence). The length of the CDR3 is 14 residues. Trimming took 3 bases from V and 6 from J, leaving 13 bases between them. Here the CDR3 DNA reads TGTGCCAGCAGCTCCGGATACCTCGGTCAGCCCCAGCATTTT. Protein product: CASSSGYLGQPQHF.

There are a few counts of this clonotype. This chain uses TRBV4-2 with TRBJ2-2; D is undetermined. Trimming shortened V by 4 bases and J by 0 bases, and 6 bases separated the two germline ends. The length of the CDR3 is 14 residues. Germline V gene data show CDR1 as LGHNA and CDR2 as YNFKEQ. The chain's CDR3 is CASSPSANTGELFF. The CDR3 DNA reads as TGTGCCAGCAGCCCCTCTGCGAACACCGGGGAGCTGTTTTTT.

The chain couples TRBV9 to TRBJ2-7; TRBD1 agrees at 10 bases. After removal of 3 bases from V and 2 bases from J, the junction contained 5 bases not matched to a gene. The CDR3 is 15 amino acids. Germline lookup yields CDR1 SGDLS and CDR2 YYNGEE. CDR3 amino acids: CASSGRDRGPYEQYF. Written as DNA, the CDR3 is TGTGCCAGCAGCGGACGGGACAGGGGTCCCTACGAGCAGTACTTC.